These 28 T cell receptor beta chains were all obtained from the same sample, sequenced in a study of T-cell memory formation after mild COVID-19. TCRdb itself ran the 5' RACE reads through MiXCR, one entry per CDR3 protein. Of roughly 300,000 distinct CDR3 sequences in the sample, approximately 8.4% were seen once. Material for sequencing was PBMCs or a T cell subset sorted from them (not recorded which). Receptor source: a man aged 18 to 30 who had mild COVID-19 (a few samples of this study predate the infection). Cell type and time point are not known.

The rearrangement joins TRBV12-3 or TRBV12-4 to TRBJ1-2; a weak D match, TRBD1 (6 bases). Trimming took 3 bases from V and 6 from J, leaving 17 bases between them. There are 15 residues in the CDR3. CDR3 sequence reads: CASSLSQGTSNGYTF. The CDR3 DNA reads as TGTGCCAGCAGTTTGTCACAGGGCACTTCTAATGGCTACACCTTC.

Only a few counts were recorded for this clonotype. The chain links TRBV19 to TRBJ1-2; 7 bases fit TRBD1. Per the germline V gene, CDR1 is LNHDA and CDR2 is SQIVND (reference sequence). Trimming cost V 4 bases and J 4 bases; bases outside gene matches: 9. The CDR3 is 15 residues long. The CDR3 protein is CASSTSRDSPYGYTF. The CDR3 DNA reads TGTGCCAGTAGTACCTCCCGGGACAGCCCCTATGGCTACACCTTC.

This clonotype was detected only a few times. The CDR3 DNA sequence: TGTGCCAGCAGCCCCCGGCTGTTCTATGGCTACACCTTC. Residues: CASSPRLFYGYTF. The chain couples TRBV7-2 to TRBJ1-2; unclear D gene. Per the germline V gene, CDR1 is SGHTA and CDR2 is FQGNSA. This CDR3 has 13 residues. Deletions cut 5 bases from V and 4 bases from J, with 11 bases between.

The chain uses TRBV5-1 and TRBJ2-2; 8 bases are a match to TRBD1. The J segment lost 5 bases and the V segment lost 0 bases, leaving 6 bases of the junction unmatched. CDR1 and CDR2 (germline): SGHRS, YFSETQ. The CDR3 contains 16 residues. The CDR3 DNA is TGCGCCAGCAGCTTGGGTTTCAGGGGGCGAACCGGGGAGCTGTTTTTT. Encoded protein: CASSLGFRGRTGELFF. The full variable domain, with the rest looked up from reference TRBV5-1 and TRBJ2-2, is KAGVTQTPRYLIKTRGQQVTLSCSPISGHRSVSWYQQTPGQGLQFLFEYFSETQRNKGNFPGRFSGRQFSNSRSEMNVSTLELGDSALYLCASSLGFRGRTGELFFGEGSRLTVL.

This clonotype was seen a handful of times. The V gene is TRBV13, the J gene TRBJ2-5; 16 positions agree with TRBD2. Trimming at V came to 5 bases and at J to 4 bases, leaving 10 bases not matched to a gene. CDR1 is PRHDT, CDR2 FYEKMQ, per germline (reference sequence). The CDR3 is made up of 18 amino acids. The CDR3 region has the DNA TGTGCCAGCAGCCCGGGACTAGCGGGGGGGCTTTTCCGAGAGACCCAGTACTTC. It is translated as CASSPGLAGGLFRETQYF.

The chain recombines TRBV7-2 with TRBJ2-7; D perhaps matches TRBD1 (6 bases). Germline CDR1 SGHTA, CDR2 FQGNSA. Between the trimmed V and J ends, which lost 1 base and 0 bases, there was a span of 10 bases. This CDR3 is 15 amino acids long. CDR3 residues: CASSLGTAISYEQYF. The DNA of the CDR3 is TGTGCCAGCAGCTTAGGGACAGCGATCTCCTACGAGCAGTACTTC. The entire variable domain, with the rest obtained from reference TRBV7-2 and TRBJ2-7, is as follows: GAGVSQSPSNKVTEKGKDVELRCDPISGHTALYWYRQSLGQGLEFLIYFQGNSAPDKSGLPSDRFSAERTGGSVSTLTIQRTQQEDSAVYLCASSLGTAISYEQYFGPGTRLTVT.

In this sample, this clonotype turned up a few times. The V and J genes are TRBV5-1 and TRBJ2-2; weak D call: TRBD2 (5 bases). The CDR3 loop spans 14 amino acids. Germline assignment: CDR1 SGHRS and CDR2 YFSETQ. Deletions cut 0 bases from V and 4 bases from J, with 7 bases between. This CDR3 is CASSLGGATGELFF. CDR3 sequence (DNA): TGCGCCAGCAGCTTGGGGGGAGCCACCGGGGAGCTGTTTTTT.

V and J are TRBV10-3 and TRBJ1-1; 7 positions match TRBD1. The germline V gene encodes CDR1 ENHRY and CDR2 SYGVKD. V shed 5 bases, J shed 0 bases, and the junction held 12 bases outside the gene matches. This CDR3 comprises 17 residues. CDR3: CAISPITGVTLNTEAFF. The CDR3 coding sequence is TGTGCCATCAGTCCGATTACAGGGGTAACGTTGAACACTGAAGCTTTCTTT.

The chain joins TRBV12-3 or TRBV12-4 to TRBJ1-6, with TRBD1 matching over 9 bases. V gave up 6 bases and J gave up 9 bases; unmatched junction bases: 9. The CDR3 runs 15 residues. The CDR3: CASRSGQGRFSPLHF. CDR3 DNA: TGTGCCAGCAGGTCGGGACAGGGAAGATTTTCACCCCTCCACTTT.

In its sample, this clonotype was seen many times. This chain links TRBV28 with TRBJ1-5; D might be TRBD1 (5 bases). Germline CDR1 reads MDHEN; CDR2 reads SYDVKM. The CDR3 sequence is 13 residues long. Trimming left V 7 bases short and J 2 bases short, with 9 bases between. Here the CDR3 reads CASNRYGNQPQHF. The DNA for the CDR3 is TGTGCCAGCAACAGGTACGGCAATCAGCCCCAGCATTTT.

In its sample, this clonotype was seen many times. DNA of the CDR3: TGTGCCAGCAGTTTCTCCCGGGGGACTGCTAACTATGGCTACACCTTC. Its protein product is CASSFSRGTANYGYTF. The rearrangement uses TRBV12-3 or TRBV12-4 and TRBJ1-2, with a tentative D call TRBD1 (5 bases). This CDR3 has 16 residues. V was clipped by 3 bases and J by 0 bases, with 14 bases between them.

The chain couples TRBV6-6 to TRBJ2-7; no clear D. The CDR3 has 11 residues. CDR1 MNHNY and CDR2 SVGAGI come from the germline V gene (reference sequence). V was trimmed by 2 bases and J by 8 bases, leaving 7 bases between them. CDR3 coding DNA: TGTGCCAGCAGTTACAGGGTCAAGCAGTACTTC. As protein: CASSYRVKQYF.

This clonotype was observed a handful of times. This chain joins TRBV10-1 and TRBJ1-6, with 10 bases matching TRBD1. From germline, CDR1 is WNHNN and CDR2 SYGVQD (reference sequence). The CDR3 is 18 amino acids. J lost 11 bases, V lost 3 bases, and 16 bases had no gene match. This chain's CDR3 is CASSEGQGRGTGEAPLHF. In nucleotides, the CDR3 is TGCGCCAGCAGTGAAGGGCAGGGCAGAGGGACAGGGGAAGCACCCCTCCACTTT.

The chain couples TRBV7-8 to TRBJ2-5, with 9 bases identical to TRBD2. The V gene end was trimmed by 6 bases and the J gene end by 3 bases; junction bases not matched to a gene: 20. This CDR3 has 19 residues. CDR1 is SGHVS, CDR2 FQNEAQ, per germline. Here the CDR3 reads CASSSGLAGRGPKKETQYF. The DNA for the CDR3 is TGTGCCAGCAGTTCCGGCCTAGCGGGGCGAGGCCCCAAGAAAGAGACCCAGTACTTC.

This clonotype was seen only a few times. The chain links TRBV19 to TRBJ2-1; D is uncertain. The germline V and J ends were trimmed by 6 bases and 6 bases, with 12 bases remaining between them. This CDR3 is 13 amino acids long. CDR1 and CDR2 from the germline V gene are LNHDA and SQIVND (reference sequence). This CDR3 reads CASRAQDGNEQFF. CDR3 nucleotides: TGTGCCAGTAGGGCGCAGGACGGCAATGAGCAGTTCTTC.

This clonotype was recorded at least ten times. The V call is TRBV12-3 or TRBV12-4, the J call TRBJ1-1; the D is unclear. The CDR3 has 14 amino acids. With 2 bases removed from V and 0 bases from J, the gap between germline ends came to 7 bases. The CDR3 nucleotides read TGTGCCAGCAGTTTAAGGGTCTTGAACACTGAAGCTTTCTTT. Translating it yields CASSLRVLNTEAFF.

The CDR3 DNA sequence: TGCGCCAGCAGCCAGGATCATAGCGGGCAAGAGACCCAGTACTTC. Protein product: CASSQDHSGQETQYF. The chain employs TRBV4-1 and TRBJ2-5, with 7 bases lining up with TRBD2. J was trimmed by 2 bases and V by 3 bases; bases with no gene match: 6. In germline, CDR1 is MGHRA, CDR2 YSYEKL. This CDR3 has 15 amino acids.

This chain joins TRBV3-1 and TRBJ2-5; possible D gene TRBD2, 6 bases. Germline values: CDR1 LGHDT, CDR2 YNNKEL (reference sequence). CDR3 length: 12 residues. The germline V and J ends were trimmed by 7 bases and 7 bases, with 13 bases remaining between them. In DNA form, the CDR3 reads TGTGCCAGCACGGGAGATGACGGGACCCAGTACTTC. It specifies CASTGDDGTQYF.

The chain links TRBV12-3 or TRBV12-4 to TRBJ1-2; TRBD1 aligns across 9 bases. The CDR3 covers 15 residues. Losses at the gene ends were 0 bases for V and 5 bases for J; bases not matched to a gene: 4. As DNA, the CDR3 is TGTGCCAGCAGTTTAGCGGGGGGACAGGGTTATGGCTACACCTTC. Translating gives CASSLAGGQGYGYTF.

This sequence joins TRBV12-3 or TRBV12-4 and TRBJ1-1; D ambiguous. V was clipped by 4 bases and J by 3 bases, with 9 bases between them. The CDR3 totals 13 residues. CDR3 sequence: CASSSRPDTEAFF. CDR3 nucleotides: TGTGCCAGCAGTTCTCGACCGGACACTGAAGCTTTCTTT.

In this sample, this clonotype turned up a few times. The rearrangement joins TRBV10-3 to TRBJ2-1, with D possibly called TRBD1 or TRBD2 (5 bases each). The V end was cut by 6 bases, the J end by 3 bases, with 15 bases between. Looked up from germline, CDR1 is ENHRY and CDR2 is SYGVKD. CDR3 length: 15 residues. The CDR3, as DNA: TGTGCCATCAGCGGACCGCAGAGGGGCTACAATGAGCAGTTCTTC. Translation: CAISGPQRGYNEQFF.

The rearrangement joins TRBV6-5 to TRBJ2-7; no clear D. The CDR3 runs 14 residues. CDR1 and CDR2 from the germline V gene are MNHEY and SVGAGI. V lost 5 bases and J 2 bases, leaving 13 bases between the germline ends. CDR3: CASSPSDGAYEQYV. The CDR3 DNA sequence: TGTGCCAGCAGTCCTTCCGACGGAGCCTACGAGCAGTACGTC.

This clonotype was observed a few times. The chain joins TRBV9 to TRBJ1-2; D remains ambiguous. V lost 0 bases and J 7 bases, leaving 16 bases between the germline ends. Germline assignment: CDR1 SGDLS and CDR2 YYNGEE. CDR3 length: 15 residues. The CDR3 coding sequence is TGTGCCAGCAGCGTAGACGTCAGGTGGGGAGGTGGCTACACCTTC. Translation gives CASSVDVRWGGGYTF.

This clonotype was picked up a small number of times. This rearrangement joins TRBV25-1 to TRBJ1-2; D is undetermined. The CDR3 runs to 12 residues. Trimming cost V 10 bases and J 4 bases, with 13 bases left between them. Germline CDR1 is MGHDK and CDR2 is SYGVNS. DNA of the CDR3: TGTGCCACCAAAAGAAGGTTCTATGGCTACACCTTC. Its protein product is CATKRRFYGYTF.

The V gene is TRBV11-2, the J gene TRBJ2-2, with 10 bases that match TRBD1. Germline CDR1 SGHAT, CDR2 FQNNGV. Germline trimming cut 6 bases from V and 5 bases from J; bases unmatched to any gene: 12. This CDR3 is 17 amino acids long. CDR3 amino acids: CASRTFRDRGLTGELFF. The CDR3 DNA is TGTGCCAGCAGAACCTTCCGGGACAGGGGTTTGACCGGGGAGCTGTTTTTT.

At least ten counts were recorded for this clonotype. V usage is TRBV4-2 and J usage is TRBJ2-3, with D uncertain. There are 14 residues in the CDR3. Germline V gives CDR1 LGHNA, CDR2 YNFKEQ. Deletions cut 0 bases from V and 4 bases from J, with 8 bases between. CDR3 in amino acids: CASSQEGSPDTQYF. In nucleotides, the CDR3 is TGTGCCAGCAGCCAAGAGGGTAGCCCAGATACGCAGTATTTT.

The rearrangement links TRBV5-5 to TRBJ2-4; no reliable D call. V was pared by 2 bases and J by 2 bases, with 8 bases between. The CDR3 extends over 14 amino acids. CDR1 and CDR2 from the germline V gene are SGHKS and YYEKEE (reference sequence). The CDR3 loop reads CASSFQGPKNIQYF. CDR3 in DNA: TGTGCCAGCAGCTTCCAAGGGCCCAAAAACATTCAGTACTTC.

This clonotype has ten or more counts. This chain joins TRBV20-1 and TRBJ2-3, with D possibly being TRBD2 (7 bases). Germline lookup yields CDR1 DFQATT and CDR2 SNEGSKA (reference sequence). V was clipped by 4 bases and J by 2 bases, with 13 bases between them. The CDR3 is 14 amino acids. CDR3 residues: CSATRGGFTDTQYF. CDR3 nucleotides: TGCAGTGCTACGAGGGGGGGTTTCACAGATACGCAGTATTTT.